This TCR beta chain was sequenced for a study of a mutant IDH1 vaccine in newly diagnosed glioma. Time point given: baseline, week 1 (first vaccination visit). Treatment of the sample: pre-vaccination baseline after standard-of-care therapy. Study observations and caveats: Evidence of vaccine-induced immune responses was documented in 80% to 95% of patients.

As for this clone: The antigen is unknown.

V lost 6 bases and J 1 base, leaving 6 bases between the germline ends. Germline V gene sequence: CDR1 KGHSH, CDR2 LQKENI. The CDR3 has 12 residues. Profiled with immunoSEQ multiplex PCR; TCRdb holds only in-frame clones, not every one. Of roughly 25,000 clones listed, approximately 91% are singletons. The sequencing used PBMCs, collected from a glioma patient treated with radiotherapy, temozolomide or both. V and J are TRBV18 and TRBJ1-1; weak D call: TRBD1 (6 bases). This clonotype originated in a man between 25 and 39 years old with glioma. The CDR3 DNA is TGTGCCAGCTCGGGACAGAACACTGAAGCTTTCTTT. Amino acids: CASSGQNTEAFF.